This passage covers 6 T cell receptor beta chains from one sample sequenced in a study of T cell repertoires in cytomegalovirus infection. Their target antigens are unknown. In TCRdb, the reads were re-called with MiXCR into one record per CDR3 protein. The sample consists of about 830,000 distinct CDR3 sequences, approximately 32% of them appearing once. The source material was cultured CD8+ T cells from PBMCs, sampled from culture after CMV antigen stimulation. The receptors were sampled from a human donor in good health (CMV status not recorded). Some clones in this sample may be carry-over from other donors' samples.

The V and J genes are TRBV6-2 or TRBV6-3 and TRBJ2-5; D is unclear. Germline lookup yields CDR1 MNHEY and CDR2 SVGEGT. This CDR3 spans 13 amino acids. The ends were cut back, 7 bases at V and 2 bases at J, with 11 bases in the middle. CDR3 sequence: CASTPGRQETQYF. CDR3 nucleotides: TGTGCCAGCACCCCGGGCAGGCAAGAGACCCAGTACTTC.

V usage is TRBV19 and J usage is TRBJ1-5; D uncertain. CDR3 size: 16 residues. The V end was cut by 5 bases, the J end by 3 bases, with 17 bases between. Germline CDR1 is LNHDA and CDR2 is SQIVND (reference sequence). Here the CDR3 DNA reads TGTGCCAGTAGTCAAGGTGGGGAGTACGACAATCAGCCCCAGCATTTT. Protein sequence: CASSQGGEYDNQPQHF.

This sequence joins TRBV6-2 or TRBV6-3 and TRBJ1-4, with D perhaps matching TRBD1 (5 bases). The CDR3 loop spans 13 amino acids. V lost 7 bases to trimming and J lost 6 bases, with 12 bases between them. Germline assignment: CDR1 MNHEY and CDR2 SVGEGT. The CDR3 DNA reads TGTGCCAGCACCCCAGGACATTATGAAAAACTGTTTTTT. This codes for CASTPGHYEKLFF.

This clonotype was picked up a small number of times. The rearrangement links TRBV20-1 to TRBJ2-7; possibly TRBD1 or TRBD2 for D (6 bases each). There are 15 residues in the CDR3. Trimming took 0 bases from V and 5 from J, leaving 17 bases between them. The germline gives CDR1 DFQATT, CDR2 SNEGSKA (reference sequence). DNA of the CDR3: TGCAGTGCTAGAGATCTAGAGGGGGGCGGCCACGAGCAGTACGTC. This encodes CSARDLEGGGHEQYV.

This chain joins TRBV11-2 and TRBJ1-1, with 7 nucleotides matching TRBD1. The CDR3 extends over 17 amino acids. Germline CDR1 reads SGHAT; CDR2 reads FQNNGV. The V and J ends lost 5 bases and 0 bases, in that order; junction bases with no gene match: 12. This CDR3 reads CASSRWDSPGMNTEAFF. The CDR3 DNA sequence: TGTGCCAGCAGCCGGTGGGACAGTCCTGGCATGAACACTGAAGCTTTCTTT.

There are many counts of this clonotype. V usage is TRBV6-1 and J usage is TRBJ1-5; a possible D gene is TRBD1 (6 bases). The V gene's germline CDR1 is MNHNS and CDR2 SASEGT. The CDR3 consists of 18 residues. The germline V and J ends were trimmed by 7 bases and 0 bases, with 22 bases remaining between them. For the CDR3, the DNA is TGTGCCAGCACCGAGGCCCCCGGGACAAGTTATAGCAATCAGCCCCAGCATTTT. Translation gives CASTEAPGTSYSNQPQHF.